This T cell receptor (beta chain) derives from a study of lymphopenia after photon versus proton radiotherapy (dated by TCRdb to the late 2010s). Broadly, across the study: The study compared the immunological effects of photon versus proton radiation therapy in patients with gastrointestinal tumors who developed high-grade lymphopenia. The goal of the study was to characterize the differences between the two radiation modalities in how they affect the immune system. The 20 or so patients in the cohort had gastrointestinal tumors, were treated with either photon or proton therapy, and subsequently developed lymphopenia.

The library relied on the immunoSEQ multiplex PCR assay. Alongside multiparametric flow cytometry, deep sequencing of rearranged TCR beta loci was used to profile the T cell repertoires. TCRdb retrieved this table from immuneACCESS and kept in-frame rearrangements only. Not all clones are present; in checked studies, unresolved V genes account for under half, and no reason is known for the remainder. This sample lists more than 80,000 clones; approximately 82% were detected once. The ten largest clonotypes hold 1.3% to 1.5% of the sample. Based on the germline V gene (reference sequence), the CDR1 and CDR2 sequences are GTSNPN and SVGIG. V loses 3 bases, J loses 7 bases, and the germline ends lie 15 bases apart. The CDR3, from cysteine to phenylalanine, totals 14 residues. CDR3 DNA only is kept here, 42 bases in frame from base 1. About this clone: The antigen this receptor binds is unknown. No clone much larger than this one lies a single base away; base qualities are absent.

Study-wide conclusions, independent of this receptor: Across the cohort, an inverse correlation was found between a larger post-nadir drop in TCR diversity and overall survival time among patients who died. The survival association was assessed only in patients who died, and better survival with proton therapy was presented by the authors as a possibility rather than a demonstrated result. After the lymphocyte count nadir, oligoclonal expansion, especially of CD8+ Temra cells, was observed in photon-treated repertoires, and the drop in diversity was driven by this expansion. Proton-treated patients stayed relatively stable during treatment, while photon-treated patients lost naive T cells and TCR diversity and gained effector/memory populations.

The source was peripheral blood, collected from a patient treated with proton-based radiotherapy. Recombination linked TRBV30 to TRBJ1-4; no D segment can be confidently identified. The source is a man aged 60 to 75 with pancreatic cancer. The CDR3 region: CAWRFLGSGEKLFF. The DNA sequence is as follows: TGTGCCTGGAGATTCCTAGGTTCGGGTGAAAAACTGTTTTTT.